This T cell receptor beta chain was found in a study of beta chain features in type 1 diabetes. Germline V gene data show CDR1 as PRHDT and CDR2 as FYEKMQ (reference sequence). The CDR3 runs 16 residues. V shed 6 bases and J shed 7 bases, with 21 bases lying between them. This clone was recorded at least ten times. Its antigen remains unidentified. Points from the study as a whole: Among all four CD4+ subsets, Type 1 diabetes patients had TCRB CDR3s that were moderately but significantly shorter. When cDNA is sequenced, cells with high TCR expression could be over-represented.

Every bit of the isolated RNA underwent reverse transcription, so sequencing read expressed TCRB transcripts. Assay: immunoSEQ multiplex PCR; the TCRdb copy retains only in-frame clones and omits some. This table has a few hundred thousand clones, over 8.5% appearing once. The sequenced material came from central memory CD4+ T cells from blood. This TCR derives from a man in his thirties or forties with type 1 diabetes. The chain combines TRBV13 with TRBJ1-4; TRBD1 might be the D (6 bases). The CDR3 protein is CASSSLLTGTSEKLFF. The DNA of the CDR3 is TGTGCCAGCAGTTCGCTCCTTACAGGGACTTCTGAAAAACTGTTTTTT. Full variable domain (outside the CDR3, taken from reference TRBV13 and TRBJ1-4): AAGVIQSPRHLIKEKRETATLKCYPIPRHDTVYWYQQGPGQDPQFLISFYEKMQSDKGSIPDRFSAQQFSDYHSELNMSSLELGDSALYFCASSSLLTGTSEKLFFGSGTQLSVL.